The entry below describes one T cell receptor beta chain. Its antigen has not been determined. A junction boundary mismatches the germline segment, possibly from a read error. Taken from cysteine to phenylalanine, the CDR3 has 13 residues. Just the 39-base CDR3 DNA is kept, in frame starting at base 1. CDR1 and CDR2 were assigned from the germline V gene as SGHRS and YFSETQ. The data were taken from a study of blood T cells in healthy people across ages (dated by TCRdb to about 2015). About the study as a whole: In model experiments, roughly one uniquely barcoded TCR beta cDNA molecule per two T cells was captured by template switching. Using deep sequencing normalized with unique cDNA molecular identifiers, the study measured how TCR beta repertoire diversity changes with age. Donors were grouped into four age groups: young (average roughly 17 years), middle-aged (around 39), aged (around 62) and long-lived (less than 85). Donors of different ages were randomly distributed across sequencing lanes to avoid experimental bias. Using the same blood draw, the study looked at two additional independent replicas of 1 million unique cDNA reads for two donors, one aged 18 to 30 and the other aged 80 or older.

Broad study findings and their caveats: As age increased, observed TCR beta diversity per million T cells dropped in a roughly linear way, and a significant reduction was already evident by age about 40. Because profiling used bulk unsorted PBMCs, naive and antigen-experienced compartments could not be compared conclusively. The CMV infection status of donors was not known, potentially confounding age-related changes in expanded clonotypes. Total diversity estimates from one million sequenced T cells were considered lower bounds and underestimates. Observed TCR beta diversity correlated strongly with the percentage of naive T cells measured by flow cytometry. The long-lived group showed more naive CD4+ T cells, fewer expanded clones and increased TCR diversity than the aged group, suggesting age selection.

Libraries were constructed by 5' RACE. The sample was run on an Illumina HiSeq 2500. A second PCR of roughly 7 to 11 cycles was performed with a sample-barcoded 5' primer and a J-beta primer mix. Each TCR beta cDNA molecule received a unique molecular identifier from a template-switch 5' adaptor carrying 12 random nucleotides. Each sample yielded at least 3 million CDR3-containing paired-end reads. All of the RNA was converted into first-strand cDNA using the Mint cDNA synthesis kit, with a TRBC-specific oligonucleotide serving as the primer. Following uracil-DNA glycosylase treatment, a first 18-cycle PCR with universal primers M1SS and BC2_uni_R was performed on all cDNA. Per the authors' processing: Each sample was normalized by randomly selecting 1 million high-quality reads, each carrying a distinct molecular identifier. Reads with shared molecular identifiers were discarded instead of being binned into consensus sequences. MiTCR, set to a Q25 quality threshold and the strictest error-elimination algorithm, was used for CDR3 identification, clonotype clustering and error correction. A nonparametric unseen species model with Euler transformation was used to estimate lower-bound total TCR beta diversity. TCRdb ran its own pipeline on the public reads, namely fastp trimming at Q25 and MiXCR clone calling, and kept in-frame beta chains. Identical CDR3 proteins give one entry, which carries the most common genes and DNA. The V and J calls reflect TCRdb's pipeline rather than the authors' work. Present in this sample are about 630,000 distinct CDR3 sequences, over 20% of which were seen just once. The top ten hold about 3.6% of the sample.

Donors were 39 systemically healthy Caucasian individuals from Russia aged about 6 to 100 years. Approximately 11 milliliters of peripheral blood were drawn from each donor into EDTA-treated Vacutainer tubes. PBMCs were isolated by Ficoll-Paque density-gradient centrifugation, with at least 6 million obtained per sample. Trizol reagent was used to extract total RNA from PBMCs, with at least 6 micrograms per sample. The percentages of naive CD45RAhigh/CD27high T cells were determined by flow cytometry on a PBMC aliquot from every donor. This sequence originates from an older man in good health. The receptor chain draws on TRBV5-1 and TRBJ1-2; matching of 5 bases hints at TRBD1 as the D gene. Sequencing was carried out using blood. The sequence in DNA is TGCGCCAGCAGCGGGGACGCTAACTATGGCTACGCCTTC. This encodes CASSGDANYGYAF.